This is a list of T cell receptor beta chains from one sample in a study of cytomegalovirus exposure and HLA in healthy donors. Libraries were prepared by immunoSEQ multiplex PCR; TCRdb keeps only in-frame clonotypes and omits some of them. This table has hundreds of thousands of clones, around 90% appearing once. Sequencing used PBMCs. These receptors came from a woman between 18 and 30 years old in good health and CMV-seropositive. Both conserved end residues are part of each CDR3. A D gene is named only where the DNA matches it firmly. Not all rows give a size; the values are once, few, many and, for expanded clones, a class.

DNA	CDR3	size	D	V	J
TGCGCCAGCGGTAGGACAGGGATTGAAACCGGCGAGCAGTACTTC	CASGRTGIETGEQYF	once	TRBD1	TRBV23-1	TRBJ2-7
TGTGCCAGCCGGCAGGGAGGGATGATGAACACTGAAGCTTTCTTT	CASRQGGMMNTEAFF	NA	NA	TRBV2	TRBJ1-1
TGTGCCAGCAGTTGGACTAGCGGGAGAGGGGGCTCCTACAATGAGCAGTTCTTC	CASSWTSGRGGSYNEQFF	NA	TRBD2	TRBV2	TRBJ2-1
TGCGCCAGCAGCTCCCCGGACAGTCTAAGCTCTGGGGCCAACGTCCTGACTTTC	CASSSPDSLSSGANVLTF	NA	NA	TRBV5-1	TRBJ2-6
TGTGCCAGCAGTGATCTTCCCGGGCTAGCCGATAACACCGGGGAGCTGTTTTTT	CASSDLPGLADNTGELFF	NA	NA	TRBV25-1	TRBJ2-2
TGTGCCAGCAGCGCCGGGGGGACCCAGTACTTC	CASSAGGTQYF	NA	NA	TRBV7-2	TRBJ2-5
TGTGCCAGCAGTGACCGGGCGGGAGAGGCAGATACGCAGTATTTT	CASSDRAGEADTQYF	medium-sized	TRBD2	TRBV6-4	TRBJ2-3
TGTGCCACCAGCAGAGTTCCTAGCGGGGAGTGGAATGAGCAGTTCTTC	CATSRVPSGEWNEQFF	NA	TRBD2	TRBV15	TRBJ2-1
TGTGCCAGCAGCTTAGCGGTTCGTGGGAGGACGGGATCTGATACGCAGTATTTT	CASSLAVRGRTGSDTQYF	NA	NA	TRBV7-6	TRBJ2-3
TGTGCCAGTACGGGACAGGTCAATCAGCCCCAGCATTTT	CASTGQVNQPQHF	NA	TRBD1	TRBV19	TRBJ1-5
TGTGCCAGCAGCCGAGGGGGGGGCACAGGGAACACTGAAGCTTTCTTT	CASSRGGGTGNTEAFF	NA	NA	TRBV7-9	TRBJ1-1
TGTGCCAGCAGTTTAGCAGCGGGAGAGAAGCAAGAGACCCAGTACTTC	CASSLAAGEKQETQYF	NA	TRBD2	TRBV28	TRBJ2-5
TGTGCCAGCAGCGACTCCGGGACAGTTAACACTGAAGCTTTCTTT	CASSDSGTVNTEAFF	NA	TRBD1	TRBV9	TRBJ1-1